Listed below are T cell receptor beta chains from one sample, sequenced in a study of shared clonotypes between healthy human individuals. The protocol was immunoSEQ multiplex PCR, while the TCRdb copy is restricted to in-frame clones and leaves out a portion. The sample contains some 1.1 million clones, around 77% of which appear only once. Sequenced sample: memory CD4+ T cells from PBMCs. The receptors here all came from a man between 18 and 35 years old in good health. Some clones in this sample may be carry-over from other donors' samples. CDR3s include the opening cysteine and the closing phenylalanine or tryptophan. A D gene is named only where the DNA matches it firmly. Not every row has a clone size; where given, it reads once, few, many or a size class.

>-|-|TRBJ2-7|TRBV11-2
TGTGCCAGCAGCCAATTGGAGGGGGTATACCCCTACGAGCAGTACTTC
CASSQLEGVYPYEQYF
>-|-|TRBJ1-3|TRBV7-9
TGTGCCAGCAGCTCTAGGAACTCTGGAAACACCATATATTTT
CASSSRNSGNTIYF
>once|TRBD1|TRBJ2-1|TRBV29-1
TGCAGCGTAGAAGGGACAGGGGGCGTCGAGCAGTTCTTC
CSVEGTGGVEQFF
>-|TRBD1|TRBJ1-3|TRBV18
TGTGCCAGCTCAGCACAGATGGACAGGGCTGGAAACACCATATATTTT
CASSAQMDRAGNTIYF
>once|TRBD2|TRBJ2-3|TRBV29-1
TGCAGCGTTGAAGGTGGACGTTGGGCAGGGAGGGATACGCGGTATTTT
CSVEGGRWAGRDTRYF
>-|-|TRBJ1-2|TRBV11-2
TGTGCCAGCAGCTTAGTCGTAGGAACAGACACCTTC
CASSLVVGTDTF
>-|-|TRBJ2-3|TRBV10-3
TGTGCCATCAGTGACGGAGGGAGTGGAGATACGCAGTATTTT
CAISDGGSGDTQYF
>-|-|TRBJ2-3|TRBV6-4
TGTGCCAGCAGTGACTCCCCGGACACAGATACGCAGTATTTT
CASSDSPDTDTQYF
>-|TRBD2|TRBJ2-1|TRBV5-1
TGCGCCAGCAAATATGGGACTAGCGGGAACAATGAGCAGTTCTTC
CASKYGTSGNNEQFF
>-|-|TRBJ1-2|TRBV5-1
TGCGCCAGCAGCACGGGACCGACCTATGGCTACACCTTC
CASSTGPTYGYTF
>-|TRBD1|TRBJ2-7|TRBV6-6
TGTGCCAGCAGTTACTCGTCAGGGGGCGCGATCTACGAGCAGTACTTC
CASSYSSGGAIYEQYF
>-|-|TRBJ2-1|TRBV19
TGTGCCAGTAGTATGTCGGGCCACTACAATGAGCAGTTCTTC
CASSMSGHYNEQFF
>-|TRBD1|TRBJ2-7|TRBV6-1
TGTGCCAGCAGTGTAAGAGACAGGGCCTCCGAGCAGTACTTC
CASSVRDRASEQYF
>few|TRBD1|TRBJ2-3|TRBV5-1
TGCGCCAGCAGTCTGGGACAGACCACAGATACGCAGTATTTT
CASSLGQTTDTQYF
>-|TRBD2|TRBJ2-5|TRBV7-3
TGTGCCAGCAGCCACCCGGGGAGGGGAGAGACCCAGTACTTC
CASSHPGRGETQYF
>-|-|TRBJ1-1|TRBV4-1
TGCGCCAGCAACGCGGACAGACGGGCTAACACTGAAGCTTTCTTT
CASNADRRANTEAFF
>-|-|TRBJ1-2|TRBV6-1
TGTGCCAGCAGTGAAGGGGCAGGGCTCTATGGCTACACCTTC
CASSEGAGLYGYTF
>-|-|TRBJ2-2|TRBV12-5
TGTGCTAGTGGTTTGGGCAGGCGGGAGCTGTTTTTT
CASGLGRRELFF
>-|TRBD2|TRBJ2-1|TRBV29-1
TGCAGCGTTGGACCCCGGACTAGCGGGGACAATGAGCAGTTCTTC
CSVGPRTSGDNEQFF
>-|-|TRBJ1-1|TRBV28
TGTGCCATCACCGAAGGCGGAATGAACACTGAAGCTTTCTTT
CAITEGGMNTEAFF
>once|-|TRBJ1-2|TRBV6-5
TGTGCCAGCACTAAGGCAGGGGTAGCTGGCTACACCTTC
CASTKAGVAGYTF
>-|-|TRBJ1-5|TRBV6-1
TGTGCCAGCAAAGGGGATCAGCAGCCCCAGCATTTT
CASKGDQQPQHF
>-|-|TRBJ2-7|TRBV7-9
TGTGCCAGCAGCTCTCCCACGATGCGGCCGGGATCCTACGAGCAGTACTTC
CASSSPTMRPGSYEQYF
>-|-|TRBJ2-2|TRBV6-5
TGTGCCACCCACGGTAGCACCGGGGAGCTGTTTTTT
CATHGSTGELFF
>-|TRBD2|TRBJ2-2|TRBV28
TGTGCCAGCAGCCCGACTAGCGGGAGGCCCCCCGCTCACACCGGGGAGCTGTTTTTT
CASSPTSGRPPAHTGELFF
>-|-|TRBJ2-3|TRBV9
TGTGCCAGCAGCGCCGGACGTGGGGCCCTCGTAGGCACAGATACGCAGTATTTT
CASSAGRGALVGTDTQYF
>-|-|TRBJ1-2|TRBV5-4
TGTGCCAGCAGCGATAAACAGGATAACTATGGCTACACCTTC
CASSDKQDNYGYTF
>-|-|TRBJ2-6|TRBV2
TGTGCCAGCAGTACAGGGTCTGGGGCCAACGTCCTGACTTTC
CASSTGSGANVLTF
>-|TRBD1|TRBJ2-5|TRBV18
TGTGCCTGCTCACAAAGGACAGGGGGCAGGGAGACCCAGTACTTC
CACSQRTGGRETQYF
>-|-|TRBJ2-5|TRBV5-1
TGCGCCAGCAGCTCCTCATCAGAGACCCAGTACTTC
CASSSSSETQYF
>-|-|TRBJ2-5|TRBV2
TGTGCCAGCAGTGGACAGGAAGAGACCCAGTACTTC
CASSGQEETQYF
>-|-|TRBJ2-7|TRBV19
TGTGCCACAAAAGAAGCTCCGACGGTATACGAGCAGTACTTC
CATKEAPTVYEQYF
>-|-|TRBJ1-2|TRBV28
TGTGCCAGCAGTCAGGGGCTTGACGGTTATGGCTACACCTTC
CASSQGLDGYGYTF
>-|-|TRBJ1-4|TRBV19
TGTGCCAGTAGTCCTAGTCCTGGCAGTTCAAAACTGTTTTTT
CASSPSPGSSKLFF
>-|-|TRBJ2-7|TRBV5-6
TGTGCCAGCAGCTTGTATAGACGACGATCGACCTACGAGCAGTACTTC
CASSLYRRRSTYEQYF
>-|-|TRBJ2-7|TRBV6-4
TGTGCCAGCAGTGACTCCGCGGGGCAGCGGGTGAGTCTCCACGAGCAGTACTTC
CASSDSAGQRVSLHEQYF
>-|TRBD1|TRBJ1-2|TRBV7-9
TGTGCCAGCAGCTTAGATCAGGGGGTGAATGGCTACACCTTC
CASSLDQGVNGYTF
>-|-|TRBJ2-5|TRBV5-1
TGCGCCAGCAGCACCTCCTTCCAAGAGACCCAGTACTTC
CASSTSFQETQYF
>-|TRBD1|TRBJ1-2|TRBV28
TGTGCCAGCGCTGGGACAGGCGGCTACACCTTC
CASAGTGGYTF
>-|-|TRBJ2-1|TRBV27
TGTGCCAGCAGTTTTGTACCGGTAAGCTCCTACAATGAGCAGTTCTTC
CASSFVPVSSYNEQFF
>-|-|TRBJ1-3|TRBV19
TGTGCCAGTAGCGTACGGTATGGGAGCTCTGGAAACACCATATATTTT
CASSVRYGSSGNTIYF
>-|TRBD1|TRBJ2-7|TRBV18
TGTGCCAGCTCATCCGGGACAGGGGGCGAGCAGTACTTC
CASSSGTGGEQYF
>-|-|TRBJ1-1|TRBV28
TGTGCCAGCAAAAAACAACTGGGCAGGCCCTCAGGGAGCACTGAAGCTTTCTTT
CASKKQLGRPSGSTEAFF
>-|-|TRBJ2-7|TRBV27
TGTGCCAGCCGTTCACGGACCGGGACGGCCTCCTACGAGCAGTACTTC
CASRSRTGTASYEQYF
>-|TRBD1|TRBJ2-3|TRBV5-1
TGCGCCAGCAGCAAGGACAGGGGGGTACCGGCAGTCGTAGCAGATACGCAGTATTTT
CASSKDRGVPAVVADTQYF
>-|-|TRBJ2-2|TRBV9
TGTGCCAGCAGCGGTCGGGAGTTCGGCGGGGAGCTGTTTTTT
CASSGREFGGELFF
>many|TRBD2|TRBJ2-3|TRBV5-4
TGTGCCAGCAGCCCTACTAGCGCTAGCACAGATACGCAGTATTTT
CASSPTSASTDTQYF
>-|-|TRBJ1-4|TRBV15
TGTGCCACCAGCAGAGATTTCGGGGGATTAGACGAAAAACTGTTTTTT
CATSRDFGGLDEKLFF
>-|TRBD2|TRBJ2-2|TRBV10-3
TGTGCCATCAGCCAAGGACTAGCACCCACCGGGGAGCTGTTTTTT
CAISQGLAPTGELFF